These 24 T cell receptor beta chains share one sample of origin, sequenced in a study of OX40 agonist ivuxolimab in advanced cancers. The repertoire was sequenced with immunoSEQ multiplex PCR; TCRdb's copy has only in-frame clones and lacks some. The sample holds tens of thousands of clones, around 82% seen once. Sequenced here: CD4+ or CD8+ T cells sorted from blood, sampled in a trial of the OX40 agonist ivuxolimab. The receptor set was obtained from an adult with an advanced solid tumor such as melanoma, head and neck, liver or kidney cancer.

The chain has TRBV30 and TRBJ2-2; D possibly corresponds to TRBD2 (5 bases). V lost 2 bases and J 6 bases, leaving 7 bases between the germline ends. This CDR3 has 12 residues. Germline-derived CDR1 and CDR2 are GTSNPN and SVGIG (reference sequence). This chain's CDR3 is CAWSQAAGELFF. The CDR3 DNA reads TGTGCCTGGAGTCAAGCGGCCGGGGAGCTGTTTTTT.

The rearrangement joins TRBV6-5 to TRBJ2-2, with a weak D call TRBD2 (6 bases). Germline loops: CDR1 MNHEY, CDR2 SVGAGI. CDR3 length: 15 residues. Trimming cost V 6 bases and J 7 bases, with 18 bases left between them. The CDR3 nucleotides read TGTGCCAGCAGCCACTCCGGGGGAGGTCGCGGGGAGCTGTTTTTT. Protein product: CASSHSGGGRGELFF.

Comment on this clone: Other DNA sequences in this sample translate to the same CDR3. The chain is built from TRBV2 and TRBJ2-3; tentatively, D is TRBD1 or TRBD2 (6 bases each). Germline CDR1 and CDR2: SNHLY and FYNNEI. V dropped 4 bases and J dropped 4 bases, with 12 bases sitting between them. This CDR3 spans 14 amino acids. In DNA form, the CDR3 reads TGTGCCAGCAGTGGGGGGGCGAGGGCAGATACGCAGTATTTT. It codes for CASSGGARADTQYF.

V and J are TRBV9 and TRBJ2-6, with D perhaps assigned TRBD1 or TRBD2 (5 bases each). This CDR3 has 22 amino acids. Trimming pared 2 bases from V and 2 bases from J, leaving 29 bases between. Germline CDR1 is SGDLS and CDR2 is YYNGEE. CDR3 region: CASSVTIISPGRSLPGANVLTF. The CDR3 bases are TGTGCCAGCAGCGTCACAATCATTAGTCCGGGACGGAGCTTGCCTGGGGCCAACGTCCTGACTTTC.

The rearrangement joins TRBV2 to TRBJ2-1, with D tentatively TRBD2 (5 bases). Deletions cut 5 bases from V and 0 bases from J, with 11 bases between. CDR1 is SNHLY and CDR2 is FYNNEI in the germline V gene. The CDR3 has 15 residues. CDR3 coding DNA: TGTGCCAGCAGTTTGACTATGAGCTCCTACAATGAGCAGTTCTTC. It translates to CASSLTMSSYNEQFF.

V and J are TRBV6-1 and TRBJ2-1, with 11 bases fitting TRBD2. Germline V gene data show CDR1 as MNHNS and CDR2 as SASEGT. This CDR3 has 15 residues. Losses at the gene ends were 2 bases for V and 7 bases for J; bases not matched to a gene: 4. The DNA for the CDR3 is TGTGCCAGCAGTGAACTAGCGGGGGGTACTAATGAGCAGTTCTTC. It is translated as CASSELAGGTNEQFF.

This clone came up once. V and J are TRBV6-5 and TRBJ2-1; 9 nucleotides line up with TRBD1. V was pared by 7 bases and J by 6 bases, with 7 bases of the junction left unmatched. The V gene's germline CDR1 is MNHEY and CDR2 SVGAGI. CDR3 length: 14 residues. CDR3 coding DNA: TGTGCCAGCACCGGGACAGGGCGAGGCAATGAGCAGTTCTTC. Translating it yields CASTGTGRGNEQFF.

The chain joins TRBV4-3 to TRBJ2-7, with 7 bases that match TRBD2. The CDR3 extends over 17 amino acids. Germline V CDR1 and CDR2: LGHNA, YSLEER. V lost 3 bases to trimming and J lost 0 bases; unmatched junction nucleotides: 11. Here the CDR3 DNA reads TGCGCCAGCAGCCATGAAACCGGGAGGCGGAGCTCCTACGAGCAGTACTTC. Amino acid sequence: CASSHETGRRSSYEQYF.

This clone was seen a few times. The chain is built from TRBV6-5 and TRBJ1-6; D remains unclear. The CDR3 has 15 amino acids. V was shortened by 2 bases and J by 7 bases, with 12 bases between the two germline ends. The germline gives CDR1 MNHEY, CDR2 SVGAGI. The CDR3 sequence: CASSYTLEGNSPLHF. CDR3 sequence (DNA): TGTGCCAGCAGTTACACCCTTGAGGGCAATTCACCCCTCCACTTT.

The rearrangement joins TRBV7-9 to TRBJ2-3; either TRBD1 or TRBD2 may fit D (6 bases each). Trimming left V 4 bases short and J 3 bases short, with 17 bases between. The CDR3 totals 16 residues. Germline CDR1 SEHNR, CDR2 FQNEAQ (reference sequence). Here the CDR3 reads CASSWGAGKGTDTQYF. The CDR3, as DNA: TGTGCCAGCAGCTGGGGGGCAGGGAAGGGGACAGATACGCAGTATTTT.

The V and J genes are TRBV4-1 and TRBJ2-3, with 8 bases that match TRBD2. The length of the CDR3 is 16 residues. Germline V CDR1 and CDR2: MGHRA, YSYEKL. Unmatched junction bases numbered 9, after V lost 4 bases and J lost 3 bases. The chain's CDR3 is CASSLREGVRTDTQYF. The DNA of the CDR3 is TGCGCCAGCAGCCTTCGGGAGGGGGTGAGGACAGATACGCAGTATTTT.

V usage is TRBV6-1 and J usage is TRBJ1-5; D might be TRBD1 (6 bases). V lost 5 bases, J lost 7 bases, and 18 bases lay in between. The CDR3 consists of 15 residues. Germline CDR1 is MNHNS and CDR2 is SASEGT. This CDR3 is CASSSLPGAEQPQHF. CDR3 in DNA: TGTGCCAGCAGTTCCCTTCCAGGGGCCGAACAGCCCCAGCATTTT.

This chain links TRBV4-3 with TRBJ1-2, with TRBD1 matching 11 bases. The CDR3 length is 13 residues. J gave up 13 bases and V 0 bases, and 4 bases lay outside the gene matches. Per the germline V gene, CDR1 is LGHNA and CDR2 is YSLEER. Written as DNA, the CDR3 is TGCGCCAGCAGCCAAGATCGGGACAGGGGGACCACCTTC. Translation gives CASSQDRDRGTTF.

The chain uses TRBV4-3 and TRBJ1-2; 9 bases are a match to TRBD1. The CDR3 spans 16 residues. Germline V gene data show CDR1 as LGHNA and CDR2 as YSLEER. V trimming: 1 base; J trimming: 4 bases; junction bases outside the gene matches: 7. The CDR3 bases are TGCGCCAGCAGCCAAGCCTTGGGACAGGGCGCCTATGGCTACACCTTC. This translates into CASSQALGQGAYGYTF.

The J gene is TRBJ1-2, the V gene TRBV30, with a weak D call TRBD1 (6 bases). CDR1 and CDR2 (germline): GTSNPN, SVGIG (reference sequence). The CDR3 covers 14 residues. V gave up 2 bases and J gave up 4 bases, with 14 bases separating them. The CDR3 protein is CAWSPGGQSYGYTF. In nucleotides, the CDR3 is TGTGCCTGGAGTCCGGGGGGGCAGAGCTATGGCTACACCTTC. Full variable domain (rest looked up from reference TRBV30 and TRBJ1-2): SQTIHQWPATLVQPVGSPLSLECTVEGTSNPNLYWYRQAAGRGLQLLFYSVGIGQISSEVPQNLSASRPQDRQFILSSKKLLLSDSGFYLCAWSPGGQSYGYTFGSGTRLTVV.

CDR3: CASSLGRVGGEQYF. The CDR3 DNA follows: TGTGCCAGCAGCTTAGGAAGGGTGGGAGGCGAGCAGTACTTC. This rearrangement joins TRBV7-2 to TRBJ2-7, with D possibly TRBD2 on 6 matching bases. Deletions cut 1 base from V and 6 bases from J, with 13 bases between. Germline CDR1 reads SGHTA; CDR2 reads FQGNSA. This CDR3 is built from 14 residues.

In its sample, this clone ranks as medium-sized (0.01 to 0.1%). This chain joins TRBV9 and TRBJ2-5; the match to TRBD2 covers 8 bases. There are 13 residues in the CDR3. Germline assignment: CDR1 SGDLS and CDR2 YYNGEE. The trim removed 3 bases at V and 5 bases at J, leaving 3 bases unmatched. CDR3 in amino acids: CASSGGGRETQYF. Written as DNA, the CDR3 is TGTGCCAGCAGCGGCGGGGGGCGTGAGACCCAGTACTTC.

As regards this clone: Being one base from a much bigger clone, this may be a read error. The same CDR3 can be traced to other DNA sequences in this sample. The rearrangement links TRBV19 to TRBJ2-7; 8 nucleotides align to TRBD2. Trimming removed 1 base from V and 2 bases from J; junction bases left unmatched: 4. CDR3 length equals 15 residues. CDR1 LNHDA and CDR2 SQIVND come from the germline V gene (reference sequence). The CDR3 reads CASSIGPAGAYEQYF. Here the CDR3 DNA reads TGTGCCAGTAGTATAGGCCCAGCGGGGGCCTACGAGCAGTACTTC. The variable domain in full, completed from reference TRBV19 and TRBJ2-7, reads DGGITQSPKYLFRKEGQNVTLSCEQNLNHDAMYWYRQDPGQGLRLIYYSQIVNDFQKGDIAEGYSVSREKKESFPLTVTSAQKNPTAFYLCASSIGPAGAYEQYFGPGTRLTVT.

The DNA of the CDR3 is TGTGCCAGCAGCCAGGGTCCAGGGGGCGAGACCCAGTACTTC. It codes for CASSQGPGGETQYF. The gene calls are TRBV4-2 and TRBJ2-5; 8 bases are shared with TRBD1. V was pared by 3 bases and J by 5 bases, with 5 bases of the junction left unmatched. Germline V gene sequence: CDR1 LGHNA, CDR2 YNFKEQ. The CDR3 spans 14 residues.

The chain joins TRBV5-4 to TRBJ2-3, with TRBD2 matching over 7 bases. CDR1 is SGHNT and CDR2 is YYREEE in the germline V gene (reference sequence). With V trimmed by 0 bases and J by 3 bases, 10 bases remained unmatched. This CDR3 has 17 amino acids. CDR3 nucleotide sequence: TGTGCCAGCAGCTTGGGGGCGGGGGACTTCCCGACAGATACGCAGTATTTT. Its protein is CASSLGAGDFPTDTQYF. The variable domain in full, completed from reference TRBV5-4 and TRBJ2-3, reads ETGVTQSPTHLIKTRGQQVTLRCSSQSGHNTVSWYQQALGQGPQFIFQYYREEENGRGNFPPRFSGLQFPNYSSELNVNALELDDSALYLCASSLGAGDFPTDTQYFGPGTRLTVL.

This chain links TRBV5-4 with TRBJ2-5; D assignment may be TRBD1 or TRBD2 (6 bases each). In germline, CDR1 is SGHNT, CDR2 YYREEE (reference sequence). The CDR3 totals 15 residues. V lost 1 base and J lost 1, with 11 bases in between. The CDR3 bases are TGTGCCAGCAGCTTGCGGAGGGGGGCCCAAGAGACCCAGTACTTC. This sequence encodes CASSLRRGAQETQYF.

This clone has a handful of counts. The sample holds other DNA sequences that translate to the same CDR3. J is TRBJ1-5 and V is TRBV9; no reliable D call. Trimming shortened V by 0 bases and J by 3 bases, and 7 bases separated the two germline ends. The CDR3 runs to 14 residues. Germline CDR1 and CDR2: SGDLS and YYNGEE. CDR3 protein: CASSVGTVNQPQHF. DNA of the CDR3: TGTGCCAGCAGCGTAGGTACAGTCAATCAGCCCCAGCATTTT.

The V and J genes are TRBV5-6 and TRBJ1-4, with a possible D match to TRBD1 (5 bases). This CDR3 is 13 amino acids long. In germline, CDR1 is SGHDT, CDR2 YYEEEE. V lost 7 bases and J lost 2, with 9 bases in between. The CDR3 here is CASSRGTNEKLFF. Written as DNA, the CDR3 is TGTGCCAGCTCAAGGGGCACTAATGAAAAACTGTTTTTT.

This chain uses TRBV5-5 with TRBJ2-5; 9 bases are a match to TRBD2. The V segment lost 1 base and the J segment 4 bases; nucleotides outside the gene matches: 5. This CDR3 has 15 residues. Germline lookup yields CDR1 SGHKS and CDR2 YYEKEE (reference sequence). CDR3: CASSLSRGGLETQYF. The CDR3 nucleotides are TGTGCCAGCAGCTTGTCGCGGGGGGGCCTAGAGACCCAGTACTTC.